This T cell receptor beta chain stems from a study of shared clonotypes between healthy human individuals. Study-wide context: The donors, a couple of women and a few men, were aged 18 to 49. Each donor's CD8 memory used one plate, CD8 naive two, each CD4 subset three. Findings of the study overall: Across subsets, estimated richness was generally greater for naive than for memory populations. Non-shared clonotypes showed lower generation probabilities than clonotypes common to all four donors.

Naive CD8 cells lacked CD45RO, underwent positive selection for CCR7 and left out terminally differentiated effector memory CD45RA+ cells. This table comes from immunoSEQ multiplex PCR, and its TCRdb copy is limited to in-frame clones, with some not included. Among about 2 million clones, roughly 94% were seen once, and the ten largest hold about 1.1%. On this clone: Its cognate antigen is unknown.

The receptor was isolated from a man younger than 35 in good health. The material sequenced was naive CD8+ T cells sorted from blood.

CDR3 amino acids: CASSGVNTGELFF. The DNA for the CDR3 is TGTGCCAGCAGTGGCGTGAACACCGGGGAGCTGTTTTTT. The chain carries TRBV7-6 and TRBJ2-2; the D is unclear. Trimming left V 6 bases short and J 1 base short, with 6 bases between. CDR1 and CDR2 (germline): SGHVS, FNYEAQ. The CDR3 consists of 13 residues.